The 32 T cell receptor beta chains below come from one sample, sequenced in a study of T-cell memory formation after mild COVID-19 (dated by TCRdb to about 2021). The library was built by means of 5' RACE. Data came from an Illumina NovaSeq 6000. Through fastp at Q25 and MiXCR, TCRdb rebuilt clones from the public reads, retaining in-frame beta chains. Rows with one shared CDR3 protein collapse into an entry with the most common genes and DNA. Present in this sample are around 25,000 distinct CDR3 sequences, roughly 7% of which were seen just once. The ten largest account for 12% to 15% of the sample. Sample: PBMCs or a T cell subset sorted from them (not recorded which). The receptors come from an adult woman who had mild COVID-19 (a few samples of this study predate the infection). The sample titles of this study are shuffled in the database, so cell type and time point are left out; the donor was told from shared clones.

This clonotype appeared many times. CDR3 amino acids: CASTWTGGSLFGTEAFF. The CDR3 DNA reads as TGTGCCAGCACCTGGACAGGGGGCTCCCTTTTTGGCACTGAAGCTTTCTTT. The chain uses TRBV27 and TRBJ1-1; 11 bases fit TRBD1. Losses at the gene ends were 7 bases for V and 4 bases for J; bases not matched to a gene: 14. The CDR3 is made up of 17 amino acids. Germline loops: CDR1 MNHEY, CDR2 SMNVEV (reference sequence).

This clonotype has at least ten counts. This rearrangement joins TRBV18 to TRBJ2-3; either TRBD1 or TRBD2 may fit D (5 bases each). CDR3 length: 16 residues. V lost 5 bases to trimming and J lost 3 bases, with 18 bases between them. Germline V gene sequence: CDR1 KGHSH, CDR2 LQKENI. CDR3 in DNA: TGTGCCAGCTCATCCGAAACCATGGGACCAACAGATACGCAGTATTTT. This translates into CASSSETMGPTDTQYF.

J is TRBJ1-5 and V is TRBV5-5; tentative D call: TRBD1 (6 bases). The V end lost 0 bases, the J end lost 10 bases, and 14 bases lay between the germline ends. CDR1 SGHKS and CDR2 YYEKEE come from the germline V gene (reference sequence). This CDR3 has 14 residues. The CDR3 sequence: CASSLAGQSVPQHF. The DNA for the CDR3 is TGTGCCAGCAGCTTGGCTGGACAGTCGGTTCCCCAGCATTTT.

This clonotype showed up many times. This chain links TRBV7-3 with TRBJ2-7; D remains ambiguous. This CDR3 is built from 15 residues. Germline-derived CDR1 and CDR2 are SGHTA and FQGTGA. The germline V and J ends were trimmed by 2 bases and 2 bases, with 13 bases remaining between them. CDR3 DNA sequence: TGTGCCAGCAGCTTAGAGGCAGGCACGACCTACGAGCAGTACTTC. It yields the protein CASSLEAGTTYEQYF.

There are many counts of this clonotype. The chain has TRBV27 and TRBJ2-5; TRBD2 agrees at 11 bases. Germline lookup yields CDR1 MNHEY and CDR2 SMNVEV (reference sequence). This CDR3 has 14 residues. Trimming removed 8 bases from V and 5 bases from J; junction bases left unmatched: 7. The CDR3 DNA reads TGTGCCAGCTCTGGACTAGCGGGTCGGGAGACCCAGTACTTC. This gives the protein CASSGLAGRETQYF.

This clonotype was observed many times. The gene calls are TRBV3-1 and TRBJ1-3; no clear D gene. The germline CDR1 and CDR2 sequences are LGHDT and YNNKEL (reference sequence). The V and J ends lost 0 bases and 0 bases respectively, with 9 bases between them. The CDR3 extends over 16 amino acids. The CDR3 bases are TGTGCCAGCAGCCAAGAAGTAGTACGCTCTGGAAACACCATATATTTT. Translated: CASSQEVVRSGNTIYF.

At least ten counts were recorded for this clonotype. The chain combines TRBV20-1 with TRBJ2-7, with TRBD1 matching over 10 bases. The CDR3 runs 15 residues. J gave up 7 bases and V 0 bases, and 9 bases lay outside the gene matches. From germline, CDR1 is DFQATT and CDR2 SNEGSKA (reference sequence). The CDR3: CSARDARTGGAEQYF. The CDR3 region has the DNA TGCAGTGCTAGAGATGCACGGACAGGGGGGGCGGAGCAGTACTTC.

The chain links TRBV5-1 to TRBJ1-5; no clear D gene. Per the germline V gene, CDR1 is SGHRS and CDR2 is YFSETQ. The V end lost 1 base, the J end lost 2 bases, and 4 bases lay between the germline ends. This CDR3 is 13 amino acids long. The CDR3 loop reads CASSLNGNQPQHF. DNA for the CDR3: TGCGCCAGCAGCTTGAACGGCAATCAGCCCCAGCATTTT.

This clonotype was seen at least ten times. This chain connects TRBV28 to TRBJ1-5, with a tentative D call TRBD1 (6 bases). Trimming left V 7 bases short and J 6 bases short, with 19 bases between. CDR1 is MDHEN and CDR2 is SYDVKM in the germline V gene. The CDR3 contains 15 residues. The CDR3, as DNA: TGTGCCAGCACCTTAGGATTGCAGGGGAGTCAGCCCCAGCATTTT. Translated, it gives CASTLGLQGSQPQHF.

This clonotype was detected ten times or more. The rearrangement links TRBV6-6 to TRBJ2-7; 8 nucleotides line up with TRBD2. This CDR3 region has 13 residues. J was trimmed by 6 bases and V by 3 bases; bases with no gene match: 4. Germline V gene lookup returns CDR1 MNHNY and CDR2 SVGAGI (reference sequence). CDR3 sequence: CASSYSGTSEQYF. DNA of the CDR3: TGTGCCAGCAGTTATAGCGGGACTAGCGAGCAGTACTTC.

This clonotype has ten or more counts. V gene TRBV19 combines with J gene TRBJ1-5, with D uncertain. From germline, CDR1 is LNHDA and CDR2 SQIVND (reference sequence). V dropped 5 bases and J dropped 4 bases, with 15 bases sitting between them. This CDR3 spans 15 amino acids. Written as DNA, the CDR3 is TGTGCCAGTAGTCAGGAGACGGTGGGGAATCAGCCCCAGCATTTT. This sequence encodes CASSQETVGNQPQHF.

By share, this clonotype counts as medium-sized. The chain combines TRBV7-9 with TRBJ1-1; D ambiguous. Trimming cost V 3 bases and J 4 bases, with 6 bases left between them. This CDR3 has 12 amino acids. Germline V gene sequence: CDR1 SEHNR, CDR2 FQNEAQ (reference sequence). The CDR3: CASSFPGTEAFF. The CDR3 bases are TGTGCCAGCAGCTTTCCTGGCACTGAAGCTTTCTTT.

This clonotype was found many times. The chain joins TRBV28 to TRBJ2-4; the D gene is possibly TRBD1 (5 bases). Germline V CDR1 and CDR2: MDHEN, SYDVKM. This CDR3 is 16 amino acids long. V gave up 7 bases and J gave up 3 bases, with 19 bases separating them. In DNA, the CDR3 is TGTGCCAGCATTGGCTCTGTGGGGCAAGGCAAAAACATTCAGTACTTC. It encodes CASIGSVGQGKNIQYF.

There are many counts of this clonotype. V gene TRBV29-1 combines with J gene TRBJ2-1, with a tentative D call TRBD1 (6 bases). The CDR3 spans 13 residues. The V and J ends lost 3 bases and 9 bases respectively, with 15 bases between them. Germline lookup yields CDR1 SQVTM and CDR2 ANQGSEA. This chain's CDR3 is CSVDGTKFPEQFF. The CDR3 bases are TGCAGCGTTGACGGGACAAAATTCCCTGAGCAGTTCTTC.

The chain carries TRBV5-4 and TRBJ1-6; TRBD1 agrees at 7 bases. J gave up 6 bases and V 0 bases, and 3 bases lay outside the gene matches. Germline values: CDR1 SGHNT, CDR2 YYREEE (reference sequence). The CDR3 is 15 residues long. The CDR3 sequence is CASSLGGGLNSPLHF. The CDR3 bases are TGTGCCAGCAGCTTGGGAGGGGGCCTTAATTCACCCCTCCACTTT.

Ten or more counts support this clonotype. J is TRBJ2-5 and V is TRBV11-2; D is perhaps TRBD1 (6 bases). Trimming took 8 bases from V and 0 from J, leaving 13 bases between them. Per the germline V gene, CDR1 is SGHAT and CDR2 is FQNNGV. The CDR3 is made up of 14 amino acids. CDR3 coding DNA: TGTGCCAGCGCTGGGGGCCCGTACCAAGAGACCCAGTACTTC. Protein product: CASAGGPYQETQYF.

This clonotype was seen many times. The chain combines TRBV9 with TRBJ1-1, with TRBD1 as a possible D gene (5 bases). This CDR3 has 16 amino acids. The ends were cut back, 0 bases at V and 3 bases at J, with 15 bases in the middle. CDR1 is SGDLS and CDR2 is YYNGEE in the germline V gene. CDR3 bases: TGTGCCAGCAGCGTAGGGGTCAGGGTGGGTGACACTGAAGCTTTCTTT. This encodes CASSVGVRVGDTEAFF.

This clonotype has at least ten counts. V and J are TRBV7-2 and TRBJ2-1, with 12 bases aligning to TRBD2. The CDR3 spans 20 residues. The V gene's germline CDR1 is SGHTA and CDR2 FQGNSA. V lost 4 bases to trimming and J lost 8 bases; unmatched junction nucleotides: 21. The CDR3 reads CASSSRPASSGRAGYDEQFF. CDR3 nucleotides: TGTGCCAGCAGCTCCCGCCCGGCCTCTAGCGGGAGGGCCGGTTATGATGAGCAGTTCTTC.

This clonotype came up many times. The chain recombines TRBV7-9 with TRBJ2-7, with D maybe TRBD2 (6 bases). In germline, CDR1 is SEHNR, CDR2 FQNEAQ (reference sequence). This CDR3 is built from 14 residues. Trimming left V 5 bases short and J 3 bases short, with 14 bases between. This CDR3 reads CASSPGTSYYEQYF. CDR3 sequence (DNA): TGTGCCAGCAGCCCAGGGACTTCTTACTACGAGCAGTACTTC.

This clonotype was picked up many times. The V and J genes are TRBV4-1 and TRBJ2-1; no definite D call. CDR1 and CDR2 from the germline V gene are MGHRA and YSYEKL. V lost 1 base, J lost 0 bases, and 7 bases lay in between. This CDR3 has 15 amino acids. Here the CDR3 DNA reads TGCGCCAGCAGCCAAGCGGCGAGCTCCTACAATGAGCAGTTCTTC. It encodes CASSQAASSYNEQFF.

This clonotype showed up many times. The chain has TRBV7-6 and TRBJ2-3; 9 bases map to TRBD1. This CDR3 comprises 16 residues. Trimming at V came to 5 bases and at J to 0 bases, leaving 6 bases not matched to a gene. Germline V CDR1 and CDR2: SGHVS, FNYEAQ. This CDR3 is CASSLRDRASTDTQYF. The DNA for the CDR3 is TGTGCCAGCAGCCTGAGGGACAGGGCTAGCACAGATACGCAGTATTTT.

This clonotype was counted ten times or more. The chain is built from TRBV7-9 and TRBJ1-1; no clear D gene. The CDR3 extends over 17 amino acids. The germline V and J ends were trimmed by 2 bases and 1 base, with 17 bases remaining between them. Germline CDR1 reads SEHNR; CDR2 reads FQNEAQ (reference sequence). CDR3 sequence reads: CASSLRVDWLANTEAFF. The CDR3 DNA reads as TGTGCCAGCAGCTTACGGGTCGATTGGCTAGCGAACACTGAAGCTTTCTTT.

This clonotype was picked up many times. The chain combines TRBV7-3 with TRBJ2-1; 11 bases align to TRBD2. The germline gives CDR1 SGHTA, CDR2 FQGTGA. The CDR3 length is 14 residues. V was clipped by 7 bases and J by 9 bases; unmatched bases: 8. CDR3: CASTQTSGSSEQFF. As DNA, the CDR3 is TGTGCCAGCACCCAAACTAGCGGGAGTTCTGAGCAGTTCTTC.

This clonotype appeared many times. The chain carries TRBV7-2 and TRBJ2-3; the match to TRBD2 covers 12 bases. CDR1 and CDR2 from the germline V gene are SGHTA and FQGNSA. The CDR3 runs 16 residues. V gave up 7 bases and J gave up 4 bases; unmatched junction bases: 9. CDR3 residues: CASTLMASGGADTQYF. The CDR3 coding sequence is TGTGCCAGCACGTTAATGGCTAGCGGGGGGGCAGATACGCAGTATTTT.

A few counts support this clonotype. The chain links TRBV19 to TRBJ2-5; D possibly corresponds to TRBD2 (7 bases). Germline V gives CDR1 LNHDA, CDR2 SQIVND (reference sequence). This CDR3 has 19 residues. V shed 3 bases and J shed 1 base, with 24 bases lying between them. CDR3 DNA: TGTGCCAGTAGTATCTACGGGAGGTCGTTTGACAGGACCCAAGAGACCCAGTACTTC. Translating it yields CASSIYGRSFDRTQETQYF.

This clonotype was counted at least ten times. This rearrangement joins TRBV5-4 to TRBJ2-1; D might be TRBD2 (5 bases). This CDR3 has 12 amino acids. The V and J ends lost 6 bases and 8 bases respectively, with 12 bases between them. Germline CDR1 SGHNT, CDR2 YYREEE (reference sequence). The CDR3 region has the DNA TGTGCCAGCAAAACCACTAGGGATGAGCAGTTCTTC. Residues: CASKTTRDEQFF. The variable domain in full, with the rest retrieved from reference TRBV5-4 and TRBJ2-1, is ETGVTQSPTHLIKTRGQQVTLRCSSQSGHNTVSWYQQALGQGPQFIFQYYREEENGRGNFPPRFSGLQFPNYSSELNVNALELDDSALYLCASKTTRDEQFFGPGTRLTVL.

This clonotype was detected ten times or more. The V call is TRBV19, the J call TRBJ1-2; D is perhaps TRBD1 (5 bases). CDR1 and CDR2 from the germline V gene are LNHDA and SQIVND (reference sequence). This CDR3 contains 14 residues. Trimming took 7 bases from V and 5 from J, leaving 17 bases between them. CDR3 nucleotides: TGTGCCAGTACTAGGGGAGGGGTTATTTATGGCTACACCTTC. It is translated as CASTRGGVIYGYTF.

This clonotype was picked up many times. This chain links TRBV2 with TRBJ2-5, with 7 nucleotides matching TRBD1. Germline assignment: CDR1 SNHLY and CDR2 FYNNEI. The CDR3 runs 13 residues. The V segment lost 8 bases and the J segment 4 bases; nucleotides outside the gene matches: 7. CDR3 protein: CASAKGAGETQYF. CDR3 bases: TGTGCCAGCGCAAAGGGGGCGGGAGAGACCCAGTACTTC. Looking up the rest from reference TRBV2 and TRBJ2-5 gives the full variable domain: EPEVTQTPSHQVTQMGQEVILRCVPISNHLYFYWYRQILGQKVEFLVSFYNNEISEKSEIFDDQFSVERPDGSNFTLKIRSTKLEDSAMYFCASAKGAGETQYFGPGTRLLVL.

This clonotype was detected only a few times. The chain has TRBV4-3 and TRBJ2-7; maybe TRBD2 (6 bases). The V and J ends lost 4 bases and 0 bases respectively, with 13 bases between them. This CDR3 region has 15 residues. Germline lookup yields CDR1 LGHNA and CDR2 YSLEER. The CDR3 coding sequence is TGCGCCAGCAGCCCGGGTCTCGGGAGCTCCTACGAGCAGTACTTC. Its protein product is CASSPGLGSSYEQYF.

In this sample, this clonotype turned up many times. The chain is built from TRBV5-6 and TRBJ1-2; a possible D gene is TRBD1 (5 bases). This CDR3 is 14 amino acids long. Trimming removed 4 bases at V and 1 base at J, with 11 bases between. The germline V gene has CDR1 SGHDT and CDR2 YYEEEE. The CDR3: CASSRRGINYGYTF. CDR3 DNA: TGTGCCAGCAGCCGAAGGGGAATTAACTATGGCTACACCTTC.

This clonotype was seen at least ten times. The chain employs TRBV30 and TRBJ2-3; TRBD1 might be the D (6 bases). Trimming took 4 bases from V and 1 from J, leaving 12 bases between them. The CDR3 contains 14 residues. Germline V gene lookup returns CDR1 GTSNPN and CDR2 SVGIG (reference sequence). CDR3 sequence: CAWKWGRGTDTQYF. As DNA, the CDR3 is TGTGCCTGGAAATGGGGGCGCGGCACAGATACGCAGTATTTT.

In this sample, this clonotype turned up many times. The rearrangement links TRBV5-5 to TRBJ2-3; D is uncertain. Germline V gene data show CDR1 as SGHKS and CDR2 as YYEKEE (reference sequence). The CDR3 has 12 amino acids. V lost 2 bases to trimming and J lost 6 bases, with 7 bases between them. The CDR3 protein is CASSFLDDTQYF. CDR3 sequence (DNA): TGTGCCAGCAGCTTTCTTGATGATACGCAGTATTTT.